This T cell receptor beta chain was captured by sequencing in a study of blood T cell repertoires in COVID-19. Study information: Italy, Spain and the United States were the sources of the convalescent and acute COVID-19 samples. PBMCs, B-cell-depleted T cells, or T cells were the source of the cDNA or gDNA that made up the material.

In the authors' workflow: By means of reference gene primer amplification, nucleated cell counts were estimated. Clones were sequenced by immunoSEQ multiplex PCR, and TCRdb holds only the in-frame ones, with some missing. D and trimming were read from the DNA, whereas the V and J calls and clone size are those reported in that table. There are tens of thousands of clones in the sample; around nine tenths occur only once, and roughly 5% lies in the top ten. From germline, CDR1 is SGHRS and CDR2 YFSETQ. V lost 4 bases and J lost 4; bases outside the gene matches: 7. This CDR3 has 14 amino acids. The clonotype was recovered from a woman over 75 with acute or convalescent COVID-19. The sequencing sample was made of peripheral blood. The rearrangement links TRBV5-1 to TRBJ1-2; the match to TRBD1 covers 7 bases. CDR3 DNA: TGCGCCAGCAGCCGACAGGGTATAGGCTATGGCTACACCTTC. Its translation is CASSRQGIGYGYTF. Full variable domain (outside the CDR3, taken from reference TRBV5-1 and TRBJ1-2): KAGVTQTPRYLIKTRGQQVTLSCSPISGHRSVSWYQQTPGQGLQFLFEYFSETQRNKGNFPGRFSGRQFSNSRSEMNVSTLELGDSALYLCASSRQGIGYGYTFGSGTRLTVV.